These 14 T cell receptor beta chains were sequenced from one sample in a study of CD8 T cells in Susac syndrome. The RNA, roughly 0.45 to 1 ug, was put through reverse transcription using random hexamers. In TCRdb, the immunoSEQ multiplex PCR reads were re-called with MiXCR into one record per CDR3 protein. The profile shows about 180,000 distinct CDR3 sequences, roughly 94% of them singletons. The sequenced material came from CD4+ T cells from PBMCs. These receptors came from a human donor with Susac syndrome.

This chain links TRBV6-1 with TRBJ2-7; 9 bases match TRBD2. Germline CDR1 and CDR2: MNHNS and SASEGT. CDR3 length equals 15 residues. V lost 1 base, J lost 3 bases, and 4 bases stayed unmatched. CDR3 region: CASSEGLAGIYEQYF. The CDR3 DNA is TGTGCCAGCAGTGAAGGGCTAGCGGGGATCTACGAGCAGTACTTC.

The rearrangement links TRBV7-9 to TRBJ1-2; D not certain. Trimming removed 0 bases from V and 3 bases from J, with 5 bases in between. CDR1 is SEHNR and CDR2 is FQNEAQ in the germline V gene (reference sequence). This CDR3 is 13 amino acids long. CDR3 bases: TGTGCCAGCAGCTTAGCGAAGGACTATGGCTACACCTTC. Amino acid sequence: CASSLAKDYGYTF.

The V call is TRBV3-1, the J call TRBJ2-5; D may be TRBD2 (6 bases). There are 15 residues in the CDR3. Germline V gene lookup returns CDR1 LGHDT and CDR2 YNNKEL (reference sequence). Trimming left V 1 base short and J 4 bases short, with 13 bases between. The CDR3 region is CASSQGLLGGETQYF. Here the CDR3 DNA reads TGTGCCAGCAGCCAAGGTTTGCTGGGGGGAGAGACCCAGTACTTC.

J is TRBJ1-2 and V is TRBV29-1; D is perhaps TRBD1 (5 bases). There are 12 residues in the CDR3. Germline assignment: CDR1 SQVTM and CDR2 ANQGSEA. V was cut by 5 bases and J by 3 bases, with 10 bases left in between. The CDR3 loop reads CSVLAGDYGYTF. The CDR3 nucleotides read TGCAGCGTTTTGGCGGGGGACTATGGCTACACCTTC.

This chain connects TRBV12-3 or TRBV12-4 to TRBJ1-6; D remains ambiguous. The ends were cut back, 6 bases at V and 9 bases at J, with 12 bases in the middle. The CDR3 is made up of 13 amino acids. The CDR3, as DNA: TGTGCCAGCAGCCAAAGGGAAGGTTCACCCCTCCACTTT. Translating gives CASSQREGSPLHF.

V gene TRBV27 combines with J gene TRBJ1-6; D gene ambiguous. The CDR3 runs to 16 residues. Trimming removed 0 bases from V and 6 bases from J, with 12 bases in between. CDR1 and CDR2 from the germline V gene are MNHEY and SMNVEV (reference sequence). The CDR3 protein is CASSLSWAAPNSPLHF. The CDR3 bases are TGTGCCAGCAGTTTATCGTGGGCCGCGCCTAATTCACCCCTCCACTTT.

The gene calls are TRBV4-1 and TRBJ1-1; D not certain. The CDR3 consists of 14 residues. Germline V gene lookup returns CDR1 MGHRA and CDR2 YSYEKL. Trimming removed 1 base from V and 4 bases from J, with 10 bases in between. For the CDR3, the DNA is TGCGCCAGCAGCCAAGTTGAGAAGGCCACTGAAGCTTTCTTT. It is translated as CASSQVEKATEAFF.

This CDR3 reads CASSVRGDSGNTIYF. In nucleotides, the CDR3 is TGTGCCAGCAGCGTTAGAGGGGACAGCGGAAACACCATATATTTT. The chain has TRBV9 and TRBJ1-3, with 7 bases fitting TRBD1. CDR3 size: 15 residues. Germline values: CDR1 SGDLS, CDR2 YYNGEE. V dropped 2 bases and J dropped 4; count of bases not matched to a gene: 6.

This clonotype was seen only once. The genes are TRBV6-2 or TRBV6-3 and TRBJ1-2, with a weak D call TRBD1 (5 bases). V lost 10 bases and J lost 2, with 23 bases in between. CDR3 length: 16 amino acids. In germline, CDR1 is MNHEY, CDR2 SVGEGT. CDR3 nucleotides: TGTGCCACCCTCCGGGACGGACGAGCGTCCAACTATGGCTACACCTTC. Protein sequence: CATLRDGRASNYGYTF.

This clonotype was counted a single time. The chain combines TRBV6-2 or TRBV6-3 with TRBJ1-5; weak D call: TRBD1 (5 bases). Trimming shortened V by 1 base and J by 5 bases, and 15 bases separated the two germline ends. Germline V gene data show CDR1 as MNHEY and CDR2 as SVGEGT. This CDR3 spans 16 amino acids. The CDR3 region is CASSYFSGGSYQPQHF. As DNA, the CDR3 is TGTGCCAGCAGTTACTTCTCTGGGGGGTCGTATCAGCCCCAGCATTTT.

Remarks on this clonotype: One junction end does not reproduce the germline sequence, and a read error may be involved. CDR3 residues: CASSPAGGGKDIQYF. In DNA form, the CDR3 reads TGTGCCAGCAGCCCGGCGGGGGGGGGCAAAGACATTCAGTACTTC. The chain is built from TRBV7-2 and TRBJ2-4; 9 bases are shared with TRBD2. Germline V gene data show CDR1 as SGHTA and CDR2 as FQGNSA. This CDR3 has 15 residues.

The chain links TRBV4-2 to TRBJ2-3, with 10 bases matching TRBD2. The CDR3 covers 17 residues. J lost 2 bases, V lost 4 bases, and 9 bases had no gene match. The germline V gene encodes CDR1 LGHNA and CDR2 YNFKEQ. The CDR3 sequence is CASSPRASGGATDTQYF. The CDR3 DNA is TGTGCCAGCAGCCCCCGGGCAAGCGGGGGGGCCACAGATACGCAGTATTTT.

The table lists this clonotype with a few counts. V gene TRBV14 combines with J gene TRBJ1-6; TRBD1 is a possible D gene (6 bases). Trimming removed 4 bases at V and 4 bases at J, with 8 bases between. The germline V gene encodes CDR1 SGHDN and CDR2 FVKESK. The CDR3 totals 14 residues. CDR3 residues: CASSLGQYNSPLHF. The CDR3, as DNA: TGTGCCAGCAGCCTCGGACAGTATAATTCACCCCTCCACTTT.

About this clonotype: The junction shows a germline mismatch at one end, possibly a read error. Here the CDR3 reads CATSREDGSLNEQFF. The CDR3 DNA reads as TGTGCCACCAGCCGAGAGGACGGCAGCCTCAATGAGCAGTTCTTC. This chain uses TRBV15 with TRBJ2-1; D is unclear. CDR1 is LNHNV and CDR2 is YYDKDF in the germline V gene (reference sequence). The CDR3 totals 15 residues.